This T cell receptor beta chain was documented in a study of blood T cell repertoires in COVID-19. Study overall: Some COVID-19 samples were acute and others convalescent; all came from the United States, Italy and Spain. The cDNA or gDNA used as material had been derived from T cells, B-cell-depleted T cells, or PBMCs.

Sequenced by immunoSEQ multiplex PCR; TCRdb stores in-frame clones only, minus some. Found here are 150,000 to 200,000 clones, around nine tenths of them singletons; the top ten hold 0.5% to 0.6%. The V and J ends lost 4 bases and 6 bases, in that order; junction bases with no gene match: 6. Germline lookup yields CDR1 MGHRA and CDR2 YSYEKL. The CDR3 is 16 amino acids. This chain joins TRBV4-1 and TRBJ2-1; 13 bases line up with TRBD2. This receptor was identified in a man aged 45-60 years with acute or convalescent COVID-19. Sequences were obtained from peripheral blood. The CDR3 sequence is CASSPGLAGVGNEQFF. DNA for the CDR3: TGCGCCAGCAGCCCTGGACTAGCGGGAGTAGGCAATGAGCAGTTCTTC.